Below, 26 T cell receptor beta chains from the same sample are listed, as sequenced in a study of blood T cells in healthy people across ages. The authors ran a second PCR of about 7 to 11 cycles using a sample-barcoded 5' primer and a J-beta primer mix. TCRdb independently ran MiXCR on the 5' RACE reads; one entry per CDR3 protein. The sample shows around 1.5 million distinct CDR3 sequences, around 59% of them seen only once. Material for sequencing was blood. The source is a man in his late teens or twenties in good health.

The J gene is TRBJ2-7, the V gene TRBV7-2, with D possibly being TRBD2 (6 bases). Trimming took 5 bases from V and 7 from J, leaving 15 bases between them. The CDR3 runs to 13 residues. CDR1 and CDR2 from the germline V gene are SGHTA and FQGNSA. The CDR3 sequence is CASSPTPAGEQYF. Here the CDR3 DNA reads TGTGCCAGCAGCCCGACGCCGGCGGGGGAGCAGTACTTC.

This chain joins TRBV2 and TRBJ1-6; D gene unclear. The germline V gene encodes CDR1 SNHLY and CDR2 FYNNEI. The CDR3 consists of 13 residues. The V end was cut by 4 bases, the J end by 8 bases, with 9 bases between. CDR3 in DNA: TGTGCCAGCAGTGGGGGTCCTTATTCACCCCTCCACTTT. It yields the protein CASSGGPYSPLHF.

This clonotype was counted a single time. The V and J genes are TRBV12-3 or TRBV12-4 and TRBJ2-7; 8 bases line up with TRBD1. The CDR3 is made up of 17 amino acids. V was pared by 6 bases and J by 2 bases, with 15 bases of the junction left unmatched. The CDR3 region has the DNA TGTGCCAGCAGCCCCACCCTAGGCAGGGGGCAACCCTACGAGCAGTACTTC. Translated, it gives CASSPTLGRGQPYEQYF.

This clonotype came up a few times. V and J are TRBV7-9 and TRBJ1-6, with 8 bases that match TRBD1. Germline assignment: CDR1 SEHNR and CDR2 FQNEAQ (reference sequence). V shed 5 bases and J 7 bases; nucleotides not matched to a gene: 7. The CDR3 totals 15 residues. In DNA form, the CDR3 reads TGTGCCAGCAGCCCAAAGACAGGGGAGAATTCACCCCTCCACTTT. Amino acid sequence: CASSPKTGENSPLHF.

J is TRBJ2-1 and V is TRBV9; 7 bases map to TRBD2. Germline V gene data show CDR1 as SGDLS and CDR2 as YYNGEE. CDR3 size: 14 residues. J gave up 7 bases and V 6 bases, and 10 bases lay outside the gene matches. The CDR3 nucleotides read TGTGCCAGCAACGTTGGGGGAGCGGGGAATGAGCAGTTCTTC. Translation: CASNVGGAGNEQFF.

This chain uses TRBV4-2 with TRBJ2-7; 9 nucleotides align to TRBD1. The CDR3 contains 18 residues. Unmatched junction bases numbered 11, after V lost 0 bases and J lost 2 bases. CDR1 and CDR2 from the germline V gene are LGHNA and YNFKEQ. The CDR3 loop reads CASSQELSGTGTPYEQYF. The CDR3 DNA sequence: TGTGCCAGCAGCCAAGAACTATCCGGGACAGGGACGCCCTACGAGCAGTACTTC.

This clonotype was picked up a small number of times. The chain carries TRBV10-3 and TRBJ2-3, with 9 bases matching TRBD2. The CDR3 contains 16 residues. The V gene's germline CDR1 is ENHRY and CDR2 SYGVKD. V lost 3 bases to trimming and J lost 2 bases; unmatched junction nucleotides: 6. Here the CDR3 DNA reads TGTGCCATCAGTGACTTAGCGGGGGCCAACACAGATACGCAGTATTTT. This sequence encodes CAISDLAGANTDTQYF.

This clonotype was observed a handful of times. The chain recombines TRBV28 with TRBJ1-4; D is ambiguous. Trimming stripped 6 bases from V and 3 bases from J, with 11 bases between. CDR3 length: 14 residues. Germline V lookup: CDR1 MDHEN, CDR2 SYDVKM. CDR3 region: CASSLPGANEKLFF. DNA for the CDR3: TGTGCCAGCAGCTTGCCAGGCGCTAATGAAAAACTGTTTTTT.

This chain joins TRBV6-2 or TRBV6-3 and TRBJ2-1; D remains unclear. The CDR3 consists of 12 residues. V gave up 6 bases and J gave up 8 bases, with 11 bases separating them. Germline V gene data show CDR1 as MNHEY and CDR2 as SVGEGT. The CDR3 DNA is TGTGCCAGCAGCGCGCCTTCGTATGAGCAGTTCTTC. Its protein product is CASSAPSYEQFF.

DNA of the CDR3: TGTGCCAGCAGCCCAGGGACAAGCAAGGTGGGGGAGCAGTACTTC. Encoded protein: CASSPGTSKVGEQYF. V gene TRBV7-2 combines with J gene TRBJ2-7, with D perhaps TRBD1 (6 bases). This CDR3 comprises 15 residues. CDR1 is SGHTA and CDR2 is FQGNSA in the germline V gene. Between the trimmed V and J ends, which lost 5 bases and 7 bases, there was a span of 21 bases.

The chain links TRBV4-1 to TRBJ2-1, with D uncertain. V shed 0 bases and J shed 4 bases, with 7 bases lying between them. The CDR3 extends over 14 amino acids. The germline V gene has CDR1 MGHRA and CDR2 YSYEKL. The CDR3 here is CASSQEQQYNEQFF. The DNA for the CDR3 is TGCGCCAGCAGCCAAGAACAACAGTACAATGAGCAGTTCTTC.

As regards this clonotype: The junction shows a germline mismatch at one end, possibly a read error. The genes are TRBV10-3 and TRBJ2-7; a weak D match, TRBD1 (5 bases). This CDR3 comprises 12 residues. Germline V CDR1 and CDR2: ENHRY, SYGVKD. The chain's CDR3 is CAIEDSSYERYF. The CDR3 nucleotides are TGTGCCATCGAAGACAGCTCCTACGAGCGGTACTTC.

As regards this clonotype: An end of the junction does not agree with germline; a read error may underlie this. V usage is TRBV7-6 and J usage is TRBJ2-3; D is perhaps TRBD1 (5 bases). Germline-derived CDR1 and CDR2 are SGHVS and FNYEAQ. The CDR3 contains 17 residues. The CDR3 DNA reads TGTGCCAACAGCTTTGTAGTGGAAGGGGCCGCGACAGATACGCAGTATTTT. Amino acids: CANSFVVEGAATDTQYF.

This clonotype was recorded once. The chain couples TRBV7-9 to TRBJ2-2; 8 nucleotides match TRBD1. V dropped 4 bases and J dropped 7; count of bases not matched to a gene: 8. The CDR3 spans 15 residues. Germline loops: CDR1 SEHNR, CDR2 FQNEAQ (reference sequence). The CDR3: CASSSRTGMIGELFF. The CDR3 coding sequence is TGTGCCAGCAGCTCTCGGACAGGGATGATCGGGGAGCTGTTTTTT. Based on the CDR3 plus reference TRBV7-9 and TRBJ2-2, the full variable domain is DTGVSQNPRHKITKRGQNVTFRCDPISEHNRLYWYRQTLGQGPEFLTYFQNEAQLEKSRLLSDRFSAERPKGSFSTLEIQRTEQGDSAMYLCASSSRTGMIGELFFGEGSRLTVL.

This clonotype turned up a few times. Written as DNA, the CDR3 is TGTGCCAGCAGTTACCCGGGGGAACTAAGCTATGGCTACACCTTC. Its translation: CASSYPGELSYGYTF. The chain carries TRBV6-2 or TRBV6-3 and TRBJ1-2; perhaps TRBD1 as D (5 bases). This CDR3 is built from 15 residues. V was cut by 2 bases and J by 4 bases, with 14 bases left in between. CDR1 is MNHEY, CDR2 SVGEGT, per germline.

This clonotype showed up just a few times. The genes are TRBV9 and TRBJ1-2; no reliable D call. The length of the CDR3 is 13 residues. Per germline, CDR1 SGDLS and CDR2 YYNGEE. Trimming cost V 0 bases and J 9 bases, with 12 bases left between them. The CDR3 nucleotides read TGTGCCAGCAGCGTAGCCGGGTTTGAACGCTACACCTTC. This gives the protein CASSVAGFERYTF.

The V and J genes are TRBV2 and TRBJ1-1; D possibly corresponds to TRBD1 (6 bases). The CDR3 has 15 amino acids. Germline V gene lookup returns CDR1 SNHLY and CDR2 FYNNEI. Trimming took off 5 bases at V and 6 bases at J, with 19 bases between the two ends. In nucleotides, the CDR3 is TGTGCCAGCAGTCCCCGCCCTGGACAGCCTGCTGAAGCTTTCTTT. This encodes CASSPRPGQPAEAFF.

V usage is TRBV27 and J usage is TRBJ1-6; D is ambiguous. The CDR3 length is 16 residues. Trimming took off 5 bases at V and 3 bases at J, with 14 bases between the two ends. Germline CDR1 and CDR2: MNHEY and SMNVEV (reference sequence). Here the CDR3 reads CASSTYSRLYNSPLHF. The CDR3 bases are TGTGCCAGCAGTACCTACAGCAGACTCTATAATTCACCCCTCCACTTT.

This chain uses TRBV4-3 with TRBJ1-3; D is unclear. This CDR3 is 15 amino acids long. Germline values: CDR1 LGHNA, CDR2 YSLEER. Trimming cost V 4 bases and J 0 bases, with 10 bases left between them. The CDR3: CASSPDRSSGNTIYF. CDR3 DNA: TGCGCCAGCAGCCCCGACCGGAGCTCTGGAAACACCATATATTTT.

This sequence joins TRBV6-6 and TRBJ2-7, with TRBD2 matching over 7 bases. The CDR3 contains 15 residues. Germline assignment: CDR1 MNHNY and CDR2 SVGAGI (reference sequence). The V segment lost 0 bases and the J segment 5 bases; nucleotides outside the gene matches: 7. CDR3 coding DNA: TGTGCCAGCAGTTACTCCGGCGCGGGGGAGGACGAGCAGTACTTC. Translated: CASSYSGAGEDEQYF.

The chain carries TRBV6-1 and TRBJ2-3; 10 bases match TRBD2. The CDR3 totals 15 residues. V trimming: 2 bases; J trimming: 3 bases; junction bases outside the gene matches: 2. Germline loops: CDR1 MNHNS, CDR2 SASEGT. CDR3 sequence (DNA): TGTGCCAGCAGTGAACCACTAGCGGGAACAGATACGCAGTATTTT. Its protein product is CASSEPLAGTDTQYF.

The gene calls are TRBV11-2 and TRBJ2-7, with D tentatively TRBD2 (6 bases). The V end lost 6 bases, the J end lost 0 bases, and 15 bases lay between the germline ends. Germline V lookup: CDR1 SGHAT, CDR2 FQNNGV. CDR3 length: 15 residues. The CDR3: CASSYGRTSSYEQYF. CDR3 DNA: TGTGCCAGCAGTTACGGGAGAACCAGCTCCTACGAGCAGTACTTC.

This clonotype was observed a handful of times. The CDR3 bases are TGTGCCAGCAGTTACGCGGGGGGGTGGAACACTGAAGCTTTCTTT. This translates into CASSYAGGWNTEAFF. V usage is TRBV6-6 and J usage is TRBJ1-1, with a weak D call TRBD1 (5 bases). The CDR3 length is 15 residues. Germline V gene sequence: CDR1 MNHNY, CDR2 SVGAGI (reference sequence). The ends were cut back, 2 bases at V and 1 base at J, with 11 bases in the middle.

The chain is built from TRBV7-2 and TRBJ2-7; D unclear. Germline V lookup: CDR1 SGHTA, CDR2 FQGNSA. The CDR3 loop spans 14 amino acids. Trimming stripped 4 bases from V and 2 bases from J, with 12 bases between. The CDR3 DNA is TGTGCCAGCAGCTGGTCCCGGGCCCCCTACGAGCAGTACTTC. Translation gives CASSWSRAPYEQYF. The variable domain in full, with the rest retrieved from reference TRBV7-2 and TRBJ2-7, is GAGVSQSPSNKVTEKGKDVELRCDPISGHTALYWYRQSLGQGLEFLIYFQGNSAPDKSGLPSDRFSAERTGGSVSTLTIQRTQQEDSAVYLCASSWSRAPYEQYFGPGTRLTVT.

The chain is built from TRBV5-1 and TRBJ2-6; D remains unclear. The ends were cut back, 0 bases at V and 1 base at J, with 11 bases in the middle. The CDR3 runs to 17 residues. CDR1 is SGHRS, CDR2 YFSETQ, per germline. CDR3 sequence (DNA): TGCGCCAGCAGCTTGGCGGGCTCTACGTCTGGGGCCAACGTCCTGACTTTC. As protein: CASSLAGSTSGANVLTF.

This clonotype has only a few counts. The DNA for the CDR3 is TGTGCCACCACCACAAAACGGGGGACTGAAGCTTTCTTT. Translated: CATTTKRGTEAFF. The gene calls are TRBV15 and TRBJ1-1, with D maybe TRBD1 (5 bases). Germline CDR1 is LNHNV and CDR2 is YYDKDF (reference sequence). V dropped 7 bases and J dropped 5 bases, with 14 bases sitting between them. This CDR3 spans 13 amino acids.